Sequencing of this T cell receptor beta chain was carried out in a study of blood T cell repertoires in COVID-19. For the study at large: The study drew acute and convalescent COVID-19 samples from the United States, Italy and Spain.

Allocation to cohorts depended on clinical history reported by the participants. Germline V gene sequence: CDR1 SGHVS, CDR2 FNYEAQ. V was pared by 5 bases and J by 1 base, with 4 bases of the junction left unmatched. The CDR3 has 15 amino acids. In the authors' methods: Reference gene primer amplification yielded estimated nucleated cell counts. Measured with immunoSEQ multiplex PCR; TCRdb has only the in-frame clones, and not every one. That table is the source of V, J and clone size, and D and trimming were worked out from the DNA. The sample yields a few hundred thousand clones, approximately 90% seen once.

This chain joins TRBV7-6 and TRBJ2-5; 10 bases align to TRBD2. The sequenced sample was PBMCs or T cells enriched from blood (not recorded which). The receptor was derived from a woman aged 45-59 years who had recovered from COVID-19. In nucleotides, the CDR3 is TGTGCCAGCAGCCCGAGGACTAGCGGCCAAGAGACCCAGTACTTC. This gives the protein CASSPRTSGQETQYF. The full variable domain, rest sourced from reference TRBV7-6 and TRBJ2-5, is GAGVSQSPRYKVTKRGQDVALRCDPISGHVSLYWYRQALGQGPEFLTYFNYEAQQDKSGLPNDRFSAERPEGSISTLTIQRTEQRDSAMYRCASSPRTSGQETQYFGPGTRLLVL.